This TCR beta chain was recorded in a study of blood T cell repertoires in COVID-19. On the study more broadly: Whether acute or convalescent, the COVID-19 samples came from the United States, Italy and Spain. T cells, B-cell-depleted T cells, or PBMCs provided the cDNA or gDNA that served as material.

In the original analysis: Quantification of nucleated cells was approximated via reference gene primer amplification. The table came from immunoSEQ multiplex PCR; TCRdb's copy has only in-frame clones and leaves some out. That table furnishes V, J and clone size, whereas the DNA furnished D and trimming. The sample carries roughly 250,000 clones, approximately 80% recorded once. The material sequenced was peripheral blood. This sequence was found in a woman in her fifties or sixties with active or convalescent COVID-19.

The chain's CDR3 is CASRFRGGYGYTF. The CDR3 region has the DNA TGTGCCAGCAGATTCAGGGGTGGCTATGGCTACACCTTC. The rearrangement uses TRBV27 and TRBJ1-2; a possible D gene is TRBD1 (6 bases). The CDR3 covers 13 residues. Trimming removed 6 bases from V and 4 bases from J, with 12 bases in between. In germline, CDR1 is MNHEY, CDR2 SMNVEV (reference sequence).